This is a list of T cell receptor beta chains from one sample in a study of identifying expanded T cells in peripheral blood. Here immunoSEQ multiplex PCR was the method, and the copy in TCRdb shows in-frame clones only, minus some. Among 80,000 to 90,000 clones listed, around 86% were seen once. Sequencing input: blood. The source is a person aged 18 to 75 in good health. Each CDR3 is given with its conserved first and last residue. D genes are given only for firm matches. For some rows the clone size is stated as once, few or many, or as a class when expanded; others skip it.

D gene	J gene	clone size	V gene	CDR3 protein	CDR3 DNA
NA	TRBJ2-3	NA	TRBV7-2	CASSPSYTDPKYF	TGTGCCAGCAGCCCGTCATACACAGACCCTAAGTATTTT
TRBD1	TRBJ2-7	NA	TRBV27	CASSRSGTGSYEQYF	TGTGCCAGCTCCAGATCCGGGACAGGCTCCTACGAGCAGTACTTC
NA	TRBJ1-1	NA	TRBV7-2	CASSLYNRVNTEAFF	TGTGCCAGCAGCTTATACAACAGGGTGAACACTGAAGCTTTCTTT
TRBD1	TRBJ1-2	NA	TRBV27	CASSLTGANYGYTF	TGTGCCAGCAGTTTAACAGGGGCCAACTATGGCTACACCTTC
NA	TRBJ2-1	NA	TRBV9	CASSVGTVNYNEQFF	TGTGCCAGCAGCGTGGGGACGGTCAACTACAATGAGCAGTTCTTC
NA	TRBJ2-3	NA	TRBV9	CASKGPSTDTQYF	TGTGCCAGTAAGGGGCCTAGCACAGATACGCAGTATTTT
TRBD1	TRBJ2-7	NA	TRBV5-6	CASSAQNRGPDEQYF	TGTGCCAGCAGCGCCCAAAACAGGGGTCCCGACGAGCAGTACTTC
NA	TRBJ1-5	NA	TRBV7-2	CASSLATHQPQHF	TGTGCCAGCAGCTTAGCGACCCATCAGCCCCAGCATTTT
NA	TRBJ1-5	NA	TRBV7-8	CASSLPGWGQPQHF	TGTGCCAGCAGCTTACCAGGTTGGGGGCAGCCCCAGCATTTT
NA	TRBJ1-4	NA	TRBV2	CASTGRGLSLFF	TGTGCCAGCACCGGCAGAGGGTTAAGTCTGTTTTTT
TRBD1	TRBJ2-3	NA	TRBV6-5	CASSYRRDRITDTQYF	TGTGCCAGCAGTTACCGAAGGGACAGAATCACAGATACGCAGTATTTT
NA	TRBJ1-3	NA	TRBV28	CASSSGRNTIYF	TGTGCCAGCAGTTCGGGGAGAAACACCATATATTTT
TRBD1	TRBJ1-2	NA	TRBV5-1	CASSWEYRGQGSNYGYTF	TGCGCCAGCAGCTGGGAGTACCGAGGACAGGGCTCTAACTATGGCTACACCTTC
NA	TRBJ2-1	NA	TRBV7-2	CASRLPGSVYNEQFF	TGTGCCAGCCGGTTACCGGGAAGCGTTTACAATGAGCAGTTCTTC
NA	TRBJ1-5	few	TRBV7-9	CASSLASGGSNQPQHF	TGTGCCAGCAGCTTAGCGTCGGGAGGGAGCAATCAGCCCCAGCATTTT
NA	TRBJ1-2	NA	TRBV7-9	CAFDPGMLYGYTF	TGTGCCTTTGACCCAGGGATGTTATATGGCTACACCTTC
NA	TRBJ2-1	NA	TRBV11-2	CASSLAFYEGGNEQFF	TGTGCCAGCAGCTTAGCCTTCTACGAGGGGGGGAATGAGCAGTTCTTC
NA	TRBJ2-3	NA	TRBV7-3	CASSAYGGSTDTQYF	TGTGCCAGCAGCGCTTACGGGGGAAGCACAGATACGCAGTATTTT
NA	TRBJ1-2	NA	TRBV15	CATSRERDYGYTF	TGTGCCACCAGCAGAGAGCGAGATTATGGCTACACCTTC
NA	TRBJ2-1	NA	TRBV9	CASSVTTGEGNNEQFF	TGTGCCAGCAGCGTAACAACAGGGGAGGGAAACAATGAGCAGTTCTTC
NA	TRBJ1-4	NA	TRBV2	CASDPVPGAGKLFF	TGTGCCAGCGATCCTGTCCCAGGGGCGGGAAAACTGTTTTTT
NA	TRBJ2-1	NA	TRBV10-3	CAISDWDLQFF	TGTGCCATCAGTGACTGGGACTTACAGTTCTTC
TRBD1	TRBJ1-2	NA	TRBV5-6	CASSFDRDYGYTF	TGTGCCAGCAGCTTCGACAGGGACTATGGCTACACCTTC
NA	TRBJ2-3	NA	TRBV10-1	CASSSLTGIVGTDTQYF	TGCGCCAGCAGTTCGTTAACAGGGATCGTCGGAACAGATACGCAGTATTTT
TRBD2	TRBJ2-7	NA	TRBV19	CASSLDPGLGQNEQYF	TGTGCCAGTAGCCTAGATCCGGGACTAGGGCAGAACGAGCAGTACTTC
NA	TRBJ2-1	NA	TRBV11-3	CASSSAVSYNEQFF	TGTGCCAGCAGCTCAGCGGTATCCTACAATGAGCAGTTCTTC
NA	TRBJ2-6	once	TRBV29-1	CSVESGSGANVLTF	TGCAGCGTTGAATCCGGCTCTGGGGCCAACGTCCTGACTTTC
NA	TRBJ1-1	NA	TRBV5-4	CASSFGGVEAFF	TGTGCCAGCAGCTTTGGGGGGGTAGAAGCTTTCTTT
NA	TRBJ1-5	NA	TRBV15	CATSRELVHGRTTSLNQPQHF	TGTGCCACCAGCAGAGAGCTCGTACACGGGAGAACGACGAGCCTCAATCAGCCCCAGCATTTT
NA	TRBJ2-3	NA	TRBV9	CASSIAASTDTQYF	TGTGCCAGCAGCATTGCAGCTAGCACAGATACGCAGTATTTT
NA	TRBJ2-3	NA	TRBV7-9	CASSLKNIGRTDTQYF	TGTGCCAGCAGCTTAAAAAACATAGGGCGCACAGATACGCAGTATTTT
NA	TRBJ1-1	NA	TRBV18	CASSLKTDLNTEAFF	TGTGCCAGCTCCCTTAAGACCGATCTGAACACTGAAGCTTTCTTT
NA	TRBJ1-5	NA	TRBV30	CAWSLSGFQPQHF	TGTGCCTGGAGTCTCAGCGGCTTCCAGCCCCAGCATTTT
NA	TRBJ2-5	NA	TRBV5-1	CASSLGDKETQYF	TGCGCCAGCTCTCTGGGTGACAAAGAGACCCAGTACTTC
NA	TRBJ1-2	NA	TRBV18	CASSPSRGDGYTF	TGTGCCAGCTCACCCTCCAGGGGAGATGGCTACACCTTC